The entry below describes one T cell receptor beta chain. The specificity of this receptor is unknown. Per-base quality was not reported, and no clone a single base away is much larger than it. This specimen comes from a study of blood T cell repertoires in COVID-19 (dated by TCRdb to 2018 to 2020). Regarding the complete study: Collaborator samples came from the United States, Italy and Spain and covered acute and convalescent phases of COVID-19. The prospective study material was composed of cDNA or gDNA derived from T cells, B-cell-depleted T cells, or PBMCs. The dataset comprised deeply sampled blood TCRbeta repertoires from subjects exposed to, actively infected with, or recovered from COVID-19. The repertoires were made available in a free public database intended to serve as a resource for research on the immune response to SARS-CoV-2. The samples were drawn from the first 160 participants of the ongoing ImmuneRACE study and from 950 to 1,500 subjects provided by 6 global collaborators. A de-identified subject ID, COVID-19 status, age in years and sex were almost always included in the sample metadata. Where available, HLA class I and class II types were taken from metadata supplied by the sample provider and were not determined by assay-based typing. Study-wide conclusions, independent of this receptor: Clinical and demographic metadata were provided uncurated, with the amount varying by source and participant.

TCRbeta CDR3 regions were amplified from genomic DNA using the immunoSEQ Assay, a bias-controlled multiplex PCR. On the authors' methods: The number of nucleated cells in each sample was estimated from the amplification of reference gene primers within the assay. To quantify the absolute abundance of each unique TCRbeta CDR3 rearrangement, sequence reads were collapsed and filtered. For each sample, productive Simpson clonality was calculated as the square root of Simpson's diversity index across productive rearrangements. TCRdb provides this immuneACCESS table in a form limited to in-frame rearrangements. Some clones are lacking; in checked studies, under half of them reflect an unresolved V gene, and why the rest are absent is not known. That table is the source of V, J and clone size, and D and trimming were worked out from the DNA. The sample includes some 45,000 clones, with approximately 93% observed a single time. The top ten constitute 1% of the sample.

One collaborating source in Seattle enrolled patients during active infection and followed them longitudinally through the course of disease. Collaborating institutions collected whole blood in K2EDTA tubes following their own protocols. For TCRbeta analysis, collaborators shipped samples in one of three forms: frozen whole blood, isolated PBMCs, or DNA extracted from either of those sample types. Measured from the cysteine to the phenylalanine, the CDR3 is 13 residues long. Solely the CDR3 DNA is kept, with 39 bases framed from the first base. Relative to germline, V is 3 bases shorter and J is 7 bases shorter, with 10 bases between their ends.

The sequence was collected from a man between 60 and 70 years old with COVID-19, enrolled during active disease. In this chain, TRBV12-3 or TRBV12-4 is recombined with TRBJ2-1; the D gene is perhaps TRBD1, from 6 matching bases. The sequenced sample consisted of peripheral blood. In nucleotides, the sequence is TGTGCCAGCAGTTTGGGCCAGGGGAATGAGCAGTTCTTC. This codes for CASSLGQGNEQFF.